What follows is one T cell receptor beta chain and its context. Losses at the gene ends were 2 bases for V and 3 bases for J; bases not matched to a gene: 0. The germline V gene encodes CDR1 MNHEY and CDR2 SVGAGI. The CDR3 contains 13 residues. MiXCR was run by TCRdb on the 5' RACE reads, yielding one entry per CDR3 protein. The data show about 60,000 distinct CDR3 sequences, 15% to 20% seen once. This entry belongs to a study of T cells of healthy individuals. V gene TRBV6-5 combines with J gene TRBJ2-5; the match to TRBD2 covers 7 bases. The receptor's source is a human donor in good health. The CDR3 DNA is TGTGCCAGCAGTTACCTAGCGGAAGAGACCCAGTACTTC. It yields the protein CASSYLAEETQYF.